This TCR beta chain was profiled in a study of blood T cell repertoires in COVID-19. In the study overall: The United States, Italy and Spain were the sources of the acute and convalescent COVID-19 samples. Sample material is recorded as cDNA or gDNA derived from T cells, B-cell-depleted T cells, or PBMCs.

V dropped 4 bases and J dropped 6 bases, with 12 bases sitting between them. This CDR3 spans 13 amino acids. Germline CDR1 reads SGHAT; CDR2 reads FQNNGV. Per the authors' pipeline: From reference gene primer amplification, estimates of nucleated cell counts were derived. TCRdb keeps only in-frame clones here, not all; method: immunoSEQ multiplex PCR. That table furnishes V, J and clone size, whereas the DNA furnished D and trimming. The data show approximately 260,000 clones, 75% to 85% seen once. The chain recombines TRBV11-2 with TRBJ2-5, with D possibly being TRBD2 (5 bases). Sequencing used peripheral blood. This TCR was recovered from a woman aged 55-69 years with active or convalescent COVID-19. As DNA, the CDR3 is TGTGCCAGCAGCTCGCTAGCTTCGAAGACCCAGTACTTC. Amino acids: CASSSLASKTQYF. Together with reference TRBV11-2 and TRBJ2-5, the CDR3 gives the full variable domain: EAGVAQSPRYKIIEKRQSVAFWCNPISGHATLYWYQQILGQGPKLLIQFQNNGVVDDSQLPKDRFSAERLKGVDSTLKIQPAKLEDSAVYLCASSSLASKTQYFGPGTRLLVL.